What follows is one T cell receptor beta chain and its context. Seattle participants joined during active infection and were tracked over time. These data come from a study of blood T cell repertoires in COVID-19. Clones were read by immunoSEQ multiplex PCR, and TCRdb kept only the in-frame ones, dropping some. The sample consists of about 200,000 clones, more than 70% of them appearing once. The CDR3 has 14 amino acids. Trimming left V 3 bases short and J 4 bases short, with 12 bases between. Germline lookup yields CDR1 LGHDT and CDR2 YNNKEL (reference sequence). The receptor was isolated from a person aged 70 to 80 with COVID-19, enrolled during active disease. The V and J genes are TRBV3-1 (or the pseudogene TRBV3-2) and TRBJ1-1; D unresolved. The sequenced sample consisted of peripheral blood. In DNA form, the CDR3 reads TGTGCCAGCAGCCACAACCACGGGTCCACTGAAGCTTTCTTT. Translation gives CASSHNHGSTEAFF.